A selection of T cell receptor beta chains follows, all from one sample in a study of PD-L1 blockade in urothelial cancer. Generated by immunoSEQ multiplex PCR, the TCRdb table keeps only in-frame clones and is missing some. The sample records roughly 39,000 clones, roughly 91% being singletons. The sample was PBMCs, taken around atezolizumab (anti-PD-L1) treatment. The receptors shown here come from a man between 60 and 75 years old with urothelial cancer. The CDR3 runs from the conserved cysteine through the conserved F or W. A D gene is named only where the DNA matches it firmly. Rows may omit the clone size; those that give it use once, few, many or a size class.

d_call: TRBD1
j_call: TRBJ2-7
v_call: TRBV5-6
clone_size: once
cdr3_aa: CASSDRALSYEQYF
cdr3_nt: TGTGCCAGCAGCGACAGGGCCCTTTCCTACGAGCAGTACTTC

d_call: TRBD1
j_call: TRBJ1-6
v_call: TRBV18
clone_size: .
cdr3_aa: CASSPRTGGMSGSPLHF
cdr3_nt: TGTGCCAGCTCACCGAGGACAGGGGGCATGTCAGGTTCACCCCTCCACTTT

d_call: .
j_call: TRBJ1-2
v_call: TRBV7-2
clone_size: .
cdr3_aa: CASSLGGYRGKVGYTF
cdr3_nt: TGTGCCAGCAGCTTAGGAGGGTATCGGGGAAAGGTTGGCTACACCTTC

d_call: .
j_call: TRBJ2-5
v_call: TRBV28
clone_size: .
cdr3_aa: CASSSPRGARPSIETQYF
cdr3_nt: TGTGCCAGCAGTTCGCCTCGGGGGGCTAGGCCTAGTATTGAGACCCAGTACTTC

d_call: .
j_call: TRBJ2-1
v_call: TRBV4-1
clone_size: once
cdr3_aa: CASSTARGSYNEQFF
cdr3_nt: TGCGCCAGCAGCACTGCCAGGGGTTCCTACAATGAGCAGTTCTTC

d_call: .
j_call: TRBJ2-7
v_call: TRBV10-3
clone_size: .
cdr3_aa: CAIRARDTSYEQYF
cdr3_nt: TGTGCCATCAGAGCCCGGGACACCTCCTACGAGCAGTACTTC

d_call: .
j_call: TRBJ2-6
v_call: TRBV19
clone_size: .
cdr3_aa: CASSRSGANVLTF
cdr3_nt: TGTGCCAGTAGCCGCTCTGGGGCCAACGTCCTGACTTTC

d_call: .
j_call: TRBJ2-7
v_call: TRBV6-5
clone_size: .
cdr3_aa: CASSRQPSYEQYF
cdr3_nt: TGTGCCAGCAGCAGACAGCCGTCCTACGAGCAGTACTTC

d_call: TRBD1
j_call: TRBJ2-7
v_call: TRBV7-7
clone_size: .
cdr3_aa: CASSPGTGYEQYF
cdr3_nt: TGTGCCAGCAGCCCGGGGACAGGCTACGAGCAGTACTTC

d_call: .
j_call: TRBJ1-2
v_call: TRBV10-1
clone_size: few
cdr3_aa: CASSPMSGWGYTF
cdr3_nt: TGCGCCAGCAGCCCCATGTCCGGTTGGGGCTACACCTTC

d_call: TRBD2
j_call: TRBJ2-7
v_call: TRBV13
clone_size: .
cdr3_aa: CASSLQAGVVSGTHEQYF
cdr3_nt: TGTGCCAGCAGCTTGCAGGCGGGGGTGGTATCCGGGACCCACGAGCAGTACTTC

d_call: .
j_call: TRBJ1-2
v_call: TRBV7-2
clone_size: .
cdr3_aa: CASSRDTYGYTF
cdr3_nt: TGTGCCAGCAGCCGGGACACCTATGGCTACACCTTC

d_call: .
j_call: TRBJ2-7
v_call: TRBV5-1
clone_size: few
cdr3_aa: CASSLRGNDEQYF
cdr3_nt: TGCGCCAGCAGCTTACGAGGGAATGACGAGCAGTACTTC

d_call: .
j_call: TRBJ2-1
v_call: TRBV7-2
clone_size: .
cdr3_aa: CASSLSGPEQFF
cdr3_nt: TGTGCCAGCAGCTTATCAGGGCCGGAGCAGTTCTTC

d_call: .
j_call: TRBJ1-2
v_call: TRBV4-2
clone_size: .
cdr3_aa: CASSQEGANYGYTF
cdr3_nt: TGTGCCAGCAGCCAAGAGGGGGCGAACTATGGCTACACCTTC

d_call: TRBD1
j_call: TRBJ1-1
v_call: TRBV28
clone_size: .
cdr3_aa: CASSLDRGLSNTEAFF
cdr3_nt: TGTGCCAGCAGTTTGGACAGGGGCCTCTCGAACACTGAAGCTTTCTTT

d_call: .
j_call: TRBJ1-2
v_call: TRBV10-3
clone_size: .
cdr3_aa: CASRDTIRGGYTF
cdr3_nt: TGTGCCTCCCGGGACACCATCCGCGGGGGCTACACCTTC

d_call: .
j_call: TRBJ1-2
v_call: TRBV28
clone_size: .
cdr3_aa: CASNTRSFGYTF
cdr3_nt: TGTGCCAGCAACACTCGGAGTTTTGGCTACACCTTC

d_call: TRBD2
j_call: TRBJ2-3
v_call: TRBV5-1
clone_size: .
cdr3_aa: CASSLATSGDTQYF
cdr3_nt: TGCGCCAGCAGCTTGGCCACTAGCGGGGATACGCAGTATTTT

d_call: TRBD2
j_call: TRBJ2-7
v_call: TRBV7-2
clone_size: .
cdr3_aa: CASSRKPPGLAGDLYEQYF
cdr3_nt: TGTGCCAGCAGCCGAAAACCGCCGGGACTAGCGGGGGATCTCTACGAGCAGTACTTC

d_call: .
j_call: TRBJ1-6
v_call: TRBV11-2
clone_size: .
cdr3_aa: CASSLEATGNSPLHF
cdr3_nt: TGTGCCAGCAGCTTAGAAGCGACAGGAAATTCACCCCTCCACTTT

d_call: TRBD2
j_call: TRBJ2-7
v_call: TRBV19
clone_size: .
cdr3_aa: CASSPGGGSYEQYF
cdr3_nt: TGTGCCAGTAGCCCAGGCGGGGGGTCCTACGAGCAGTACTTC

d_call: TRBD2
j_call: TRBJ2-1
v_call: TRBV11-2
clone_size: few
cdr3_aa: CASSLAASGYEQFF
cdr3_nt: TGTGCCAGCAGCCTTGCGGCTAGCGGGTATGAGCAGTTCTTC

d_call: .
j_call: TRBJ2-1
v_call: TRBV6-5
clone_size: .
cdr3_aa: CASRRGFSSYNEQFF
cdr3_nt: TGTGCCAGCAGAAGGGGTTTCAGCTCCTACAATGAGCAGTTCTTC

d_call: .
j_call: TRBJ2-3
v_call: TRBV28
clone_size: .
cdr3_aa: CASSLYRKFYTQYF
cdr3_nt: TGTGCCAGCAGTTTATACAGGAAATTCTATACGCAGTATTTT

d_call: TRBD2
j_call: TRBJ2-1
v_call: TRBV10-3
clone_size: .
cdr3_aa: CAISSRGGNNEQFF
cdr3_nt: TGTGCCATCAGTTCCCGGGGGGGAAACAATGAGCAGTTCTTC

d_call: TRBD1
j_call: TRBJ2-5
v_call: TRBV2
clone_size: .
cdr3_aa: CASGKQGPQETQYF
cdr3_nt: TGTGCCAGCGGAAAACAGGGGCCCCAAGAGACCCAGTACTTC

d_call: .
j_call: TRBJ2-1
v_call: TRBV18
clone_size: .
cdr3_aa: CASSPKGGDYNEQFF
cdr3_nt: TGTGCCAGCTCACCGAAGGGGGGGGATTACAATGAGCAGTTCTTC

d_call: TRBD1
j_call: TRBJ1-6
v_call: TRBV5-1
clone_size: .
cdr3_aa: CASSPGQGFNSPLHF
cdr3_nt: TGCGCCAGCAGCCCGGGACAGGGGTTCAACTCACCCCTCCACTTT

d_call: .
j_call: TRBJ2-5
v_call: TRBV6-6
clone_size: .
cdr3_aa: CASRRGRGRDETQYF
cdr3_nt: TGTGCCAGCAGGCGCGGCAGGGGAAGGGACGAGACCCAGTACTTC

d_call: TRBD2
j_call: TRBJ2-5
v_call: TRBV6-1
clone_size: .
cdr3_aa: CASSRRGLALETQYF
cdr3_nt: TGTGCCAGCAGTCGCCGGGGACTAGCGCTAGAGACCCAGTACTTC

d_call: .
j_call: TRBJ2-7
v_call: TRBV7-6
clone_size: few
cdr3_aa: CASGVRDYEQYF
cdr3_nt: TGTGCCAGCGGAGTGAGGGACTACGAGCAGTACTTC

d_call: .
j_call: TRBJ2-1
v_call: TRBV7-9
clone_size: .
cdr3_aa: CASSLDSGSAPLFF
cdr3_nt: TGTGCCAGCAGCTTAGACTCCGGGAGCGCCCCTCTGTTCTTC

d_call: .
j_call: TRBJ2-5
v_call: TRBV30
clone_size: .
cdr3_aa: CAWSDRQETQYF
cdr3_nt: TGTGCCTGGAGTGATCGGCAAGAGACCCAGTACTTC

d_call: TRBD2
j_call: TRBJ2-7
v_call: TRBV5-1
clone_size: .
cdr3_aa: CASSLRSGSFYEQYF
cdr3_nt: TGCGCCAGCAGCTTGAGGAGCGGGAGCTTCTACGAGCAGTACTTC

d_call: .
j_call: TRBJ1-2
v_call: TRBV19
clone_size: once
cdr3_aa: CASSMRTATNYGYTF
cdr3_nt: TGTGCCAGTAGTATGCGGACAGCTACCAACTATGGCTACACCTTC

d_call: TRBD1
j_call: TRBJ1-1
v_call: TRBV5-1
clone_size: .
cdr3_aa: CASSLEGTAMNTEAFF
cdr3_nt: TGCGCCAGCAGCTTGGAGGGGACAGCGATGAACACTGAAGCTTTCTTT

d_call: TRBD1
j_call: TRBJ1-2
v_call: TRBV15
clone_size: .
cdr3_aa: CATRARDREDYGYTF
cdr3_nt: TGTGCCACCAGGGCCCGGGACAGGGAGGACTATGGCTACACCTTC

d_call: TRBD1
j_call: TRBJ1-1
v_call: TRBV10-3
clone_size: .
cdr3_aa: CAISTGTGDTEAFF
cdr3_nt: TGTGCCATCAGTACCGGGACAGGGGACACTGAAGCTTTCTTT

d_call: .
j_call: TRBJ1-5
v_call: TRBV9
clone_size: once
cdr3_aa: CASRGQQKNQPQHF
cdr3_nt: TGTGCCAGCAGAGGACAACAGAAGAATCAGCCCCAGCATTTT

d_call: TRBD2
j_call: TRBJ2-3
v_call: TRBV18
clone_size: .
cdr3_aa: CASSPSLAATDTQYF
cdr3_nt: TGTGCCAGCTCACCGTCCCTAGCGGCCACAGATACGCAGTATTTT

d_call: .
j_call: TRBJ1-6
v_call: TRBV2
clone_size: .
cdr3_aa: CASSEATDSPLHF
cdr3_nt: TGTGCCAGCAGTGAAGCTACAGATTCACCCCTCCACTTT

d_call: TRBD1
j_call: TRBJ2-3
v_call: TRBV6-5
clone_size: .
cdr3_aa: CASTVSGGLDTQYF
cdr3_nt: TGTGCCAGCACGGTTTCAGGGGGCCTAGATACGCAGTATTTT

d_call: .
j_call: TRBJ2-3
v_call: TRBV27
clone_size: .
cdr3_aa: CASSFPEGDTQYF
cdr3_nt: TGTGCCAGCAGTTTTCCGGAGGGAGATACGCAGTATTTT

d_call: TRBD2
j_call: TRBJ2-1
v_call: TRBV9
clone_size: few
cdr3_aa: CASSVALAGHNEQFF
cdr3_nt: TGTGCCAGCAGCGTAGCTTTAGCGGGGCACAATGAGCAGTTCTTC

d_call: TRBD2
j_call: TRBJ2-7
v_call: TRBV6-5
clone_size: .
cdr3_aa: CASSYSITLADYEQYF
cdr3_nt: TGTGCCAGCAGTTACTCGATAACCCTAGCGGATTACGAGCAGTACTTC

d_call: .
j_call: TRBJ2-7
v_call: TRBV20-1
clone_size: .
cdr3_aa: CSARGALF
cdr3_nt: TGCAGTGCTAGAGGCGCCCTATTC

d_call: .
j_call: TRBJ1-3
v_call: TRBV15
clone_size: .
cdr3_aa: CATSTDPSYSGNTIYF
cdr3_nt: TGTGCCACCAGCACCGATCCAAGCTACTCTGGAAACACCATATATTTT

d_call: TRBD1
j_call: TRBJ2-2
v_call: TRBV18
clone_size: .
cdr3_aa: CASSPLAPGQGSTGELFF
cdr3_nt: TGTGCCAGCTCACCCCTTGCCCCGGGACAGGGATCCACCGGGGAGCTGTTTTTT

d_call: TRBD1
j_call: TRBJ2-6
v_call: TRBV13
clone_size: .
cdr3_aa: CASSLGGGTGVPTSGANVLTF
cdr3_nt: TGTGCCAGCAGCTTGGGGGGCGGGACAGGGGTCCCTACCTCTGGGGCCAACGTCCTGACTTTC